This T cell receptor (beta chain) originates from a study of identical twins. Study-level findings and limits: The authors drew conclusions from cross-sectional statistical analysis rather than following the same donors.

Germline values: CDR1 MRHNA, CDR2 SNTAGT. The V gene lost 0 bases and the J gene lost 2 bases, with 16 bases spanning the gap. The length of the CDR3 is 17 residues. TCRdb analysed the 5' RACE reads with MiXCR anew, one entry per CDR3 protein. Of more than 1.5 million distinct CDR3 sequences in the sample, 25% to 35% were seen once. Concerning this clonotype itself: The antigen is not known.

The rearrangement links TRBV6-4 to TRBJ1-2; TRBD1 is a possible D gene (6 bases). This clonotype originated in a newborn girl in good health. Source material: cord blood. The CDR3 DNA reads TGTGCCAGCAGTGACTCGGGCAGGGGTCGAACCAACTATGGCTACACCTTC. Its protein product is CASSDSGRGRTNYGYTF.